Below, one T cell receptor beta chain is given with its context. Its antigen is currently unknown. Sorted-subset replicate PCRs used about 0.2 ug of genomic DNA. This amount corresponded to tens of thousands of T cell genomes. The table came from immunoSEQ multiplex PCR; TCRdb's copy has only in-frame clones and leaves some out. The sample has 1,100,000 or so clones; about 80% are singletons. The data were taken from a study of shared clonotypes between healthy human individuals. Naive CD4+ cells were CD45RA-selected; the remaining cells were memory. Whole-study findings and limits: Memory subsets generally showed smaller estimated richness than naive subsets did.

The CDR3 has 15 amino acids. Germline CDR1 is SGHDT and CDR2 is YYEEEE. Trimming took 2 bases from V and 8 from J, leaving 19 bases between them. The V and J genes are TRBV5-6 and TRBJ1-2, with D possibly TRBD1 on 6 matching bases. The source material was memory CD4+ T cells from PBMCs. As for subset: CD45RA-negative fraction. This TCR was sampled from a man between 18 and 35 years old in good health. Some clones in this sample may be carry-over from other donors' samples. Written as DNA, the CDR3 is TGTGCCAGCAGCTTTATACAGGGAGCACCAGACGGCTACACCTTC. It is translated as CASSFIQGAPDGYTF.